The 31 T cell receptor beta chains given below trace back to one sample, sequenced in a study of T cell changes during pregnancy in multiple sclerosis. This table comes from immunoSEQ multiplex PCR, and its TCRdb copy is limited to in-frame clones, with some not included. The sample lists 35,000 to 45,000 clones, about 88% occurring once. Here the sequenced sample was peripheral blood, taken in the third trimester of pregnancy. Source of these receptors: a female donor in good health, enrolled as a control in a pregnancy study.

This chain connects TRBV7-9 to TRBJ2-3, with 8 positions matching TRBD1. Trimming took 2 bases from V and 3 from J; bases not matched to a gene: 4. From germline, CDR1 is SEHNR and CDR2 FQNEAQ (reference sequence). The CDR3 covers 15 residues. The CDR3 coding sequence is TGTGCCAGCAGCTTAACCGGACAGGGAACAGATACGCAGTATTTT. It encodes CASSLTGQGTDTQYF.

V gene TRBV6-1 combines with J gene TRBJ1-1, with D tentatively TRBD1 (5 bases). There are 14 residues in the CDR3. Germline values: CDR1 MNHNS, CDR2 SASEGT. V gave up 5 bases and J gave up 3 bases, with 13 bases separating them. The CDR3 here is CASSPAGGDTEAFF. The CDR3 DNA reads TGTGCCAGCAGTCCCGCGGGGGGAGACACTGAAGCTTTCTTT.

The chain joins TRBV28 to TRBJ1-3; D remains unclear. The germline V and J ends were trimmed by 2 bases and 3 bases, with 14 bases remaining between them. The germline V gene has CDR1 MDHEN and CDR2 SYDVKM. The CDR3 contains 16 residues. In DNA, the CDR3 is TGTGCCAGCAGTTTAGAAGTAACAGCAAGTGGAAACACCATATATTTT. It translates to CASSLEVTASGNTIYF.

The chain links TRBV6-1 to TRBJ2-5, with D uncertain. V was clipped by 0 bases and J by 4 bases, with 6 bases between them. The CDR3 extends over 13 amino acids. From germline, CDR1 is MNHNS and CDR2 SASEGT. CDR3: CASSEAHRETQYF. In nucleotides, the CDR3 is TGTGCCAGCAGTGAAGCCCACAGAGAGACCCAGTACTTC.

This clone was counted once. The V gene is TRBV28, the J gene TRBJ1-2, with 9 bases that match TRBD1. The V segment lost 10 bases and the J segment 4 bases; nucleotides outside the gene matches: 10. The CDR3 is 14 amino acids. Germline lookup yields CDR1 MDHEN and CDR2 SYDVKM. The CDR3 nucleotides read TGTGCCACCTCTGGGACAGGGAGAAGCTATGGCTACACCTTC. Translated, it gives CATSGTGRSYGYTF.

This chain uses TRBV9 with TRBJ2-1, with a weak D call TRBD2 (6 bases). V gave up 0 bases and J gave up 13 bases, with 14 bases separating them. This CDR3 comprises 13 residues. The germline gives CDR1 SGDLS, CDR2 YYNGEE. The CDR3 DNA reads TGTGCCAGCAGCGTAGGGGTCGGGACTGGTCAGTTCTTC. This encodes CASSVGVGTGQFF.

V usage is TRBV28 and J usage is TRBJ2-3; 7 bases fit TRBD1. The CDR3 has 14 residues. J gave up 2 bases and V 7 bases, and 6 bases lay outside the gene matches. The germline V gene encodes CDR1 MDHEN and CDR2 SYDVKM. The DNA for the CDR3 is TGTGCCAGCAAAAGCAGGGGGATCACAGATACGCAGTATTTT. It is translated as CASKSRGITDTQYF.

The chain carries TRBV7-2 and TRBJ1-6; 7 positions agree with TRBD1. The V and J ends lost 4 bases and 5 bases, in that order; junction bases with no gene match: 2. The germline gives CDR1 SGHTA, CDR2 FQGNSA. This CDR3 has 14 amino acids. Here the CDR3 DNA reads TGTGCCAGCAGCTCAGGGACAGATAATTCACCCCTCCACTTT. Residues: CASSSGTDNSPLHF.

The J gene is TRBJ2-3, the V gene TRBV18; TRBD1 might be the D (6 bases). The CDR3 spans 19 residues. CDR1 is KGHSH and CDR2 is LQKENI in the germline V gene. Deletions cut 1 base from V and 1 base from J, with 21 bases between. CDR3: CASSPRRTDSHGRTDTQYF. CDR3 DNA sequence: TGTGCCAGCTCACCACGGCGGACAGACTCCCATGGTCGCACAGATACGCAGTATTTT.

This sequence joins TRBV6-4 and TRBJ2-1; 8 bases map to TRBD2. There are 16 residues in the CDR3. The ends lost 2 bases at V and 3 bases at J; junction bases unmatched: 6. Germline CDR1 and CDR2: MRHNA and SNTAGT. The CDR3 nucleotides read TGTGCCAGCAGTGACACTAGCGGAGGGGACTACAATGAGCAGTTCTTC. As protein: CASSDTSGGDYNEQFF.

This chain joins TRBV19 and TRBJ1-1; 9 bases align to TRBD1. CDR1 and CDR2 (germline): LNHDA, SQIVND (reference sequence). This CDR3 is 16 amino acids long. Trimming cost V 6 bases and J 0 bases; bases outside gene matches: 8. CDR3 in amino acids: CASSRAQGALNTEAFF. In DNA form, the CDR3 reads TGTGCCAGTAGCCGGGCACAGGGGGCATTGAACACTGAAGCTTTCTTT.

This clone was seen a handful of times. The chain couples TRBV4-2 to TRBJ1-6; D may be TRBD1 (5 bases). CDR3 size: 16 residues. Germline CDR1 LGHNA, CDR2 YNFKEQ. Trimming took 0 bases from V and 7 from J, leaving 13 bases between them. CDR3 DNA: TGTGCCAGCAGCCAAGATTGGGGAGGGGTGAATTCACCCCTCCACTTT. Protein sequence: CASSQDWGGVNSPLHF.

About this clone: Within the sample, other DNA sequences also encode this same CDR3. V usage is TRBV7-3 and J usage is TRBJ2-3; 9 bases are a match to TRBD2. The CDR3 length is 16 residues. Germline assignment: CDR1 SGHTA and CDR2 FQGTGA. The trim removed 3 bases at V and 3 bases at J, leaving 7 bases unmatched. The DNA for the CDR3 is TGTGCCAGCAGCTTGGGTTTGGCGGGAGGGACAGATACGCAGTATTTT. Translated: CASSLGLAGGTDTQYF.

This clone has only one observation. V and J are TRBV7-9 and TRBJ1-2; a possible D gene is TRBD1 (6 bases). CDR3 length: 14 amino acids. Germline V gives CDR1 SEHNR, CDR2 FQNEAQ (reference sequence). The V end was cut by 5 bases, the J end by 8 bases, with 18 bases between. CDR3 bases: TGTGCCAGCAGCCCGACGGGCAGGGGAATGGGCTACACCTTC. As protein: CASSPTGRGMGYTF.

This rearrangement joins TRBV4-3 to TRBJ2-7; 11 positions match TRBD2. V gave up 0 bases and J gave up 2 bases; unmatched junction bases: 6. Germline V lookup: CDR1 LGHNA, CDR2 YSLEER. The CDR3 is 17 residues long. CDR3 amino acids: CASSQESVAGGPYEQYF. CDR3 nucleotide sequence: TGCGCCAGCAGCCAAGAGTCCGTAGCGGGGGGGCCCTACGAGCAGTACTTC.

The chain combines TRBV5-1 with TRBJ2-7; D gene uncertain. CDR3 length equals 14 residues. Germline assignment: CDR1 SGHRS and CDR2 YFSETQ. V lost 0 bases and J lost 1, with 8 bases in between. The CDR3 region is CASSLATGSYEQYF. CDR3 coding DNA: TGCGCCAGCAGCTTGGCCACTGGTTCCTACGAGCAGTACTTC. The full variable domain, rest sourced from reference TRBV5-1 and TRBJ2-7, is KAGVTQTPRYLIKTRGQQVTLSCSPISGHRSVSWYQQTPGQGLQFLFEYFSETQRNKGNFPGRFSGRQFSNSRSEMNVSTLELGDSALYLCASSLATGSYEQYFGPGTRLTVT.

The genes are TRBV7-9 and TRBJ1-5, with D unresolved. Trimming removed 5 bases from V and 5 bases from J, with 13 bases in between. The CDR3 has 14 amino acids. Germline V gives CDR1 SEHNR, CDR2 FQNEAQ (reference sequence). In DNA form, the CDR3 reads TGTGCCAGCAGCCTACCCGGGTATGATCAGCCCCAGCATTTT. Translation gives CASSLPGYDQPQHF.

The V call is TRBV14, the J call TRBJ1-2, with 7 bases matching TRBD1. In germline, CDR1 is SGHDN, CDR2 FVKESK. V was clipped by 1 base and J by 4 bases; unmatched bases: 6. The CDR3 consists of 15 residues. DNA of the CDR3: TGTGCCAGCAGCCAAGTAAAGGGGGCTGGCTATGGCTACACCTTC. Residues: CASSQVKGAGYGYTF.

CDR3 in DNA: TGTGCCAGCAGCTTAGGGGCCAGAAACTATCAGCCCCAGCATTTT. Its translation is CASSLGARNYQPQHF. This chain joins TRBV7-2 and TRBJ1-5, with no clear D. The length of the CDR3 is 15 residues. The V gene's germline CDR1 is SGHTA and CDR2 FQGNSA. V was clipped by 1 base and J by 5 bases, with 12 bases between them. Based on the CDR3 plus reference TRBV7-2 and TRBJ1-5, the full variable domain is GAGVSQSPSNKVTEKGKDVELRCDPISGHTALYWYRQSLGQGLEFLIYFQGNSAPDKSGLPSDRFSAERTGGSVSTLTIQRTQQEDSAVYLCASSLGARNYQPQHFGDGTRLSIL.

The chain links TRBV11-1 to TRBJ1-1, with 7 nucleotides matching TRBD1. With 8 bases clipped from V and 8 bases from J, the junction kept 11 bases outside the gene matches. CDR1 and CDR2 (germline): SGHAT, FQDESV (reference sequence). This CDR3 contains 13 residues. CDR3 coding DNA: TGTGCCAGCGGGGGGACAGTTGTTCCCGAAGCTTTCTTT. Protein product: CASGGTVVPEAFF.

This sequence joins TRBV9 and TRBJ2-1, with TRBD2 matching over 10 bases. The CDR3 has 14 amino acids. Germline V CDR1 and CDR2: SGDLS, YYNGEE. V lost 2 bases, J lost 4 bases, and 0 bases stayed unmatched. In nucleotides, the CDR3 is TGTGCCAGCAGCGTTAGCGGGGGGTACAATGAGCAGTTCTTC. Protein sequence: CASSVSGGYNEQFF.

The rearrangement links TRBV19 to TRBJ2-7; 8 nucleotides align to TRBD1. This CDR3 region has 15 residues. The trim removed 4 bases at V and 3 bases at J, leaving 8 bases unmatched. Germline V lookup: CDR1 LNHDA, CDR2 SQIVND (reference sequence). CDR3 sequence: CASSTAGGGNYEQYF. Here the CDR3 DNA reads TGTGCCAGTAGTACCGCAGGGGGCGGGAACTACGAGCAGTACTTC.

This chain joins TRBV6-1 and TRBJ2-7, with 9 bases fitting TRBD1. CDR1 MNHNS and CDR2 SASEGT come from the germline V gene. CDR3 length equals 16 residues. With V trimmed by 1 base and J by 5 bases, 9 bases remained unmatched. The CDR3 DNA reads as TGTGCCAGCAGTGAAGTGAGTGGGACAGGGACCCACGAGCAGTACTTC. Translating gives CASSEVSGTGTHEQYF.

The DNA for the CDR3 is TGTGCCAGCAATGGGGGGAGGGGAGAGACCCAGTACTTC. This sequence encodes CASNGGRGETQYF. The chain combines TRBV2 with TRBJ2-5, with 7 bases aligning to TRBD2. Germline V gene data show CDR1 as SNHLY and CDR2 as FYNNEI. V shed 7 bases, J shed 4 bases, and the junction held 6 bases outside the gene matches. This CDR3 has 13 residues.

The rearrangement uses TRBV25-1 and TRBJ2-7; D perhaps matches TRBD2 (5 bases). The CDR3 has 13 residues. Trimming stripped 6 bases from V and 4 bases from J, with 13 bases between. CDR1 MGHDK and CDR2 SYGVNS come from the germline V gene. This CDR3 reads CASRAAELYEQYF. Here the CDR3 DNA reads TGTGCCAGCAGGGCAGCGGAGCTGTACGAGCAGTACTTC.

This chain joins TRBV9 and TRBJ2-1, with 7 bases identical to TRBD2. With 0 bases clipped from V and 5 bases from J, the junction kept 8 bases outside the gene matches. The CDR3 is 16 residues long. Germline V gene data show CDR1 as SGDLS and CDR2 as YYNGEE. This chain's CDR3 is CASSVGTSAKDNEQFF. The DNA of the CDR3 is TGTGCCAGCAGCGTAGGGACTAGTGCAAAAGACAATGAGCAGTTCTTC.

The sample holds a few counts of this clone. The gene calls are TRBV9 and TRBJ1-5; a possible D gene is TRBD1 (5 bases). The germline V gene has CDR1 SGDLS and CDR2 YYNGEE. Trimming removed 4 bases at V and 3 bases at J, with 14 bases between. The CDR3 length is 15 residues. The CDR3 DNA reads TGTGCCAGCAGCTTTAGGGGCGGATTCAATCAGCCCCAGCATTTT. It specifies CASSFRGGFNQPQHF.

The CDR3 region is CASSLGGNEQFF. The DNA for the CDR3 is TGCGCCAGCAGCTTGGGAGGGAATGAGCAGTTCTTC. The J gene is TRBJ2-1, the V gene TRBV5-1, with D possibly being TRBD2 (5 bases). In germline, CDR1 is SGHRS, CDR2 YFSETQ. Trimming left V 0 bases short and J 7 bases short, with 5 bases between. CDR3 length: 12 residues.

The V and J genes are TRBV28 and TRBJ1-5, with D perhaps matching TRBD1 (6 bases). CDR1 is MDHEN and CDR2 is SYDVKM in the germline V gene. Trimming removed 1 base from V and 4 bases from J, with 11 bases in between. CDR3 length: 15 residues. As DNA, the CDR3 is TGTGCCAGCAGTTTATTCGACAGGCGGAATCAGCCCCAGCATTTT. It specifies CASSLFDRRNQPQHF.

The gene calls are TRBV7-2 and TRBJ1-3; 9 nucleotides line up with TRBD1. The CDR3 covers 18 residues. Germline V gene lookup returns CDR1 SGHTA and CDR2 FQGNSA. V dropped 5 bases and J dropped 3; count of bases not matched to a gene: 14. The CDR3 bases are TGTGCCAGCAGCCACCCTAATTGGACAGGGGTATTTGGAAACACCATATATTTT. Translating it yields CASSHPNWTGVFGNTIYF. The whole variable domain, remainder taken from reference TRBV7-2 and TRBJ1-3, is GAGVSQSPSNKVTEKGKDVELRCDPISGHTALYWYRQSLGQGLEFLIYFQGNSAPDKSGLPSDRFSAERTGGSVSTLTIQRTQQEDSAVYLCASSHPNWTGVFGNTIYFGEGSWLTVV.

This clone was observed a few times. CDR3 residues: CASREVAAYNEQFF. The CDR3 coding sequence is TGCGCCAGCAGGGAGGTAGCGGCCTACAATGAGCAGTTCTTC. The chain has TRBV5-1 and TRBJ2-1; tentatively, D is TRBD2 (6 bases). Looked up from germline, CDR1 is SGHRS and CDR2 is YFSETQ. The germline V and J ends were trimmed by 5 bases and 2 bases, with 11 bases remaining between them. The CDR3 extends over 14 amino acids.